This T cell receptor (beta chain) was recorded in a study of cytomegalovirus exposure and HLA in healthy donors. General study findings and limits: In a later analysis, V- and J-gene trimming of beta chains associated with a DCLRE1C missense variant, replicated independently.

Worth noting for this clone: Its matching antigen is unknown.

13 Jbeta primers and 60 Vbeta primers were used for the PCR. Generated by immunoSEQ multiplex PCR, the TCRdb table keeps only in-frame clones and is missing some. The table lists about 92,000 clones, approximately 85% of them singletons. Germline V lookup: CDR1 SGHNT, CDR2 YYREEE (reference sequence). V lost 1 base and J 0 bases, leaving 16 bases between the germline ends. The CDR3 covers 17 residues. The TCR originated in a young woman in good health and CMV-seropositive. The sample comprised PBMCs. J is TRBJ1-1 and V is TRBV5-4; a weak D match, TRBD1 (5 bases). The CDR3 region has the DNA TGTGCCAGCAGCTTGTCTCCCGTCCGGGGGATGAACACTGAAGCTTTCTTT. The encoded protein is CASSLSPVRGMNTEAFF.